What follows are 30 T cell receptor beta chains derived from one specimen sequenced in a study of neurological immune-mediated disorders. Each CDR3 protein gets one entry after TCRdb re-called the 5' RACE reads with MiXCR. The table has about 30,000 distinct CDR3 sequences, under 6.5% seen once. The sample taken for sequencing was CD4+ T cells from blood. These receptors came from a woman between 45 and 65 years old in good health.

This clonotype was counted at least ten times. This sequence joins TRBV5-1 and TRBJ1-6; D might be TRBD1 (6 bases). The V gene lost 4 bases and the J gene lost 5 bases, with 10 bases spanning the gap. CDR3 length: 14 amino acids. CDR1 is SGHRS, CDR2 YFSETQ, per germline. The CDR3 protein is CASSRTENNSPLHF. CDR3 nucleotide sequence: TGCGCCAGCAGCCGGACAGAAAATAATTCACCCCTCCACTTT. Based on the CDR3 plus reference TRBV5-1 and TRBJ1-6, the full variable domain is KAGVTQTPRYLIKTRGQQVTLSCSPISGHRSVSWYQQTPGQGLQFLFEYFSETQRNKGNFPGRFSGRQFSNSRSEMNVSTLELGDSALYLCASSRTENNSPLHFGNGTRLTVT.

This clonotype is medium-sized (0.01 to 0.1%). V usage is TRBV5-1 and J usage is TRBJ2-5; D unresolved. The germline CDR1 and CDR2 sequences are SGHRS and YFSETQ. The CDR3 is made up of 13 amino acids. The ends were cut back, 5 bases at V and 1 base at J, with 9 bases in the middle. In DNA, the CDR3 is TGCGCCAGCAGGTCGGGCCTCCAAGAGACCCAGTACTTC. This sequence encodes CASRSGLQETQYF.

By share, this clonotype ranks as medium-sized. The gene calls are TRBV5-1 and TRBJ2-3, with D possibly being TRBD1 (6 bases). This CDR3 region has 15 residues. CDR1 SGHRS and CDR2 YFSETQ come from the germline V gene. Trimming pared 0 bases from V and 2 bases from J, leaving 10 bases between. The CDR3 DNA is TGCGCCAGCAGCTTGGGGGGGCCTACCACAGATACGCAGTATTTT. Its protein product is CASSLGGPTTDTQYF.

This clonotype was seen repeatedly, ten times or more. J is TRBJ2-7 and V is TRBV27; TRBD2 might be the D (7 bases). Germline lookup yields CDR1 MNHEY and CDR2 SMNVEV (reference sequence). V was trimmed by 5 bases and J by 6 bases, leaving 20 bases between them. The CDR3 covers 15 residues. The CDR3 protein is CASSPRLGGPGEQYF. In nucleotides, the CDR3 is TGTGCCAGCAGTCCCCGCTTGGGGGGGCCCGGCGAGCAGTACTTC.

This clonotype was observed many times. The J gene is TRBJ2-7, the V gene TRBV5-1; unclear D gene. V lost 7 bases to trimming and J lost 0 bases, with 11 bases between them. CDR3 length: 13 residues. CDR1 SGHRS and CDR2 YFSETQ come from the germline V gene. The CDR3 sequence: CASSPSRSYEQYF. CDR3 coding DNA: TGCGCCAGCTCCCCCTCGCGCTCCTACGAGCAGTACTTC.

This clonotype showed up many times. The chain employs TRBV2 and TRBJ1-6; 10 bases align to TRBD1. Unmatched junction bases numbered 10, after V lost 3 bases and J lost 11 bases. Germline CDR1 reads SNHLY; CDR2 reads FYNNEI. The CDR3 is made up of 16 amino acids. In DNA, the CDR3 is TGTGCCAGCAGTGAGGGGACAGGGGCGCCACGGGCACCCCTCCACTTT. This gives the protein CASSEGTGAPRAPLHF.

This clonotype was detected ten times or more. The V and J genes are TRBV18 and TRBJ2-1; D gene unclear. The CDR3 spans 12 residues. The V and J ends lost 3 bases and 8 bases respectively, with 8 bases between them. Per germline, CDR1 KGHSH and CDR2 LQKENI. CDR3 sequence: CASSPQRDEQFF. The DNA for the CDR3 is TGTGCCAGCTCACCGCAAAGGGATGAGCAGTTCTTC.

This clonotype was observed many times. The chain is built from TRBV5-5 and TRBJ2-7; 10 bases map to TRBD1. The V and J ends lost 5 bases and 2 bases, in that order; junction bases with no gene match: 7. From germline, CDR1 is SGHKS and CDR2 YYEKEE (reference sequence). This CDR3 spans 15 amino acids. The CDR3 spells CASSRDRGLAYEQYF. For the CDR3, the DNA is TGTGCCAGCAGTAGAGACAGGGGGCTTGCCTACGAGCAGTACTTC.

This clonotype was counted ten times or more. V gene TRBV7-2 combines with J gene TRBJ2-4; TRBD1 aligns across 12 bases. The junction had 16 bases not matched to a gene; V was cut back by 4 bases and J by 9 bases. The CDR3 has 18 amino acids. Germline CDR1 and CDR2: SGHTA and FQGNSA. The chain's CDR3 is CASSSPSAGTGGVGIQYF. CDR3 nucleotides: TGTGCCAGCAGCTCACCTTCGGCCGGGACAGGGGGCGTGGGCATTCAGTACTTC.

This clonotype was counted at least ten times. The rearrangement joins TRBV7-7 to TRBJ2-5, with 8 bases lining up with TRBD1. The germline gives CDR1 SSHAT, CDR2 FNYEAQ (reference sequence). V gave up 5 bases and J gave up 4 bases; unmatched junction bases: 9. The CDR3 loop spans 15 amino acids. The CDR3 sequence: CASSLQGARGETQYF. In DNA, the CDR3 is TGTGCCAGCAGCCTCCAGGGGGCCCGGGGAGAGACCCAGTACTTC.

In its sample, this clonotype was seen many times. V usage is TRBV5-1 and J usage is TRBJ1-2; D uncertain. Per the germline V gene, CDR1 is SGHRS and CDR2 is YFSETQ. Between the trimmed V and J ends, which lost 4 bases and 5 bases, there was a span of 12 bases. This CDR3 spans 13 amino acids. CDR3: CASSATREYGYTF. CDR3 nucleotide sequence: TGCGCCAGCAGCGCCACGAGAGAGTATGGCTACACCTTC.

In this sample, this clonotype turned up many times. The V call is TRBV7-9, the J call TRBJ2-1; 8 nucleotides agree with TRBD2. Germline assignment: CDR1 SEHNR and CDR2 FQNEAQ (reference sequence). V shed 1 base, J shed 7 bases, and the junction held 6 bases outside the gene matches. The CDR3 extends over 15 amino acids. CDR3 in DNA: TGTGCCAGCAGCTTAGGCGGTCTAGCGGGTAATGAGCAGTTCTTC. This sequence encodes CASSLGGLAGNEQFF.

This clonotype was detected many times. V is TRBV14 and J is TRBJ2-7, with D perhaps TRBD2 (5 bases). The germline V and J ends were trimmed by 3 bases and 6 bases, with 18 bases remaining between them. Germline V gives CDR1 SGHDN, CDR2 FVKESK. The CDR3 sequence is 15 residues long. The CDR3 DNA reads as TGTGCCAGCAGCCAGAACGGGAATCCGTGGCGCGAGCAGTACTTC. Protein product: CASSQNGNPWREQYF. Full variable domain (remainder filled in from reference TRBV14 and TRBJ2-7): EAGVTQFPSHSVIEKGQTVTLRCDPISGHDNLYWYRRVMGKEIKFLLHFVKESKQDESGMPNNRFLAERTGGTYSTLKVQPAELEDSGVYFCASSQNGNPWREQYFGPGTRLTVT.

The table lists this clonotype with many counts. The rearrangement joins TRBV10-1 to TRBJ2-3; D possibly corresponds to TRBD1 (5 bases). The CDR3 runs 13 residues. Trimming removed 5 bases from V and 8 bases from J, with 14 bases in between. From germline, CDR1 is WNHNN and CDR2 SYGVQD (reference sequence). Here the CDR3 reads CASSSTGRGTQYF. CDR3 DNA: TGCGCCAGCAGTTCCACAGGACGAGGTACGCAGTATTTT.

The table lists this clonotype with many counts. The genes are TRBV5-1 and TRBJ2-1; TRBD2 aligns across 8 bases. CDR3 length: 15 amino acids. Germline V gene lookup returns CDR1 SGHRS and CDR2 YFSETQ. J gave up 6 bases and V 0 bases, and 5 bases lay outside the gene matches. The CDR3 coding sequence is TGCGCCAGCAGCTTGGCCGTAGCGGGGTTCAATGAGCAGTTCTTC. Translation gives CASSLAVAGFNEQFF.

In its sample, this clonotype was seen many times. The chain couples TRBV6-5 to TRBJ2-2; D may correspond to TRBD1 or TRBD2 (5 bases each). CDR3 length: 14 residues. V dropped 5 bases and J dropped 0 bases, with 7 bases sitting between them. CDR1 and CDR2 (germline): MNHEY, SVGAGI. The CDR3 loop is CASSRGPNTGELFF. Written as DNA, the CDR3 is TGTGCCAGCAGTAGGGGACCGAACACCGGGGAGCTGTTTTTT.

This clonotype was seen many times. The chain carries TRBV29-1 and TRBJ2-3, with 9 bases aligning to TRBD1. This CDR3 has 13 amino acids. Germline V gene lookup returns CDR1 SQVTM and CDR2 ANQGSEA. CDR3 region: CIAGQGSTDTQYF. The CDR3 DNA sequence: TGCATCGCGGGACAGGGTAGCACAGATACGCAGTATTTT.

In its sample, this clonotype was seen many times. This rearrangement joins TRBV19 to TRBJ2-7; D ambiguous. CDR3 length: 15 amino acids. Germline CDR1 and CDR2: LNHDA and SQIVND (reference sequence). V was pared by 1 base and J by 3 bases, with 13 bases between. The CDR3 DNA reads TGTGCCAGTAGTATAGGGTGGCAGGCGATCTACGAGCAGTACTTC. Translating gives CASSIGWQAIYEQYF.

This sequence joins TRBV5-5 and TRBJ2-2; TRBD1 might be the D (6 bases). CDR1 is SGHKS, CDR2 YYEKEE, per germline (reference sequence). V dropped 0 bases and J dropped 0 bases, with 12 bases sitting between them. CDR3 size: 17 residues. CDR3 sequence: CASSLVQGFANTGELFF. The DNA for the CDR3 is TGTGCCAGCAGCTTGGTTCAGGGGTTCGCGAACACCGGGGAGCTGTTTTTT.

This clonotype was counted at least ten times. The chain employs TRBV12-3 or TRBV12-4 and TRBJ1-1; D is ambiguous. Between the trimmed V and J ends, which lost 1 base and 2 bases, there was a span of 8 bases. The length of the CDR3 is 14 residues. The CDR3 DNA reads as TGTGCCAGCAGTTTAGTTGGGGTAAACACTGAAGCTTTCTTT. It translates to CASSLVGVNTEAFF.

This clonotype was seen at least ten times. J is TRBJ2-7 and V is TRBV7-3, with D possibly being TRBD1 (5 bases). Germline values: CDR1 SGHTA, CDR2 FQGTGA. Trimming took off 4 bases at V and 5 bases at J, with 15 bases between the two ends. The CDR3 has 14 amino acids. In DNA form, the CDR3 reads TGTGCCAGCAGCTCAGGGCCCGGGTTAGACGAGCAGTACTTC. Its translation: CASSSGPGLDEQYF. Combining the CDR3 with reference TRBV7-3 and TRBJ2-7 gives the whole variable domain GAGVSQTPSNKVTEKGKYVELRCDPISGHTALYWYRQSLGQGPEFLIYFQGTGAADDSGLPNDRFFAVRPEGSVSTLKIQRTERGDSAVYLCASSSGPGLDEQYFGPGTRLTVT.

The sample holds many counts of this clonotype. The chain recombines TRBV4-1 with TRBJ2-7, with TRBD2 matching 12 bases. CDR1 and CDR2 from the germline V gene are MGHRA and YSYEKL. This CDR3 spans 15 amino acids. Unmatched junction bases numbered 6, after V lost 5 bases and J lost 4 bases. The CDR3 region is CASSGEGLAGYEQYF. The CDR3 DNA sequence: TGCGCCAGCAGCGGGGAAGGACTAGCGGGGTACGAGCAGTACTTC.

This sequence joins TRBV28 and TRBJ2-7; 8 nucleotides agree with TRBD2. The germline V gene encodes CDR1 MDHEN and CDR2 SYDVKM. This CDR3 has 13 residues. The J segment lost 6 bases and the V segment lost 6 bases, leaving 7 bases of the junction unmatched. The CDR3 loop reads CASRPGRASEQYF. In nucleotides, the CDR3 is TGTGCCAGCAGGCCCGGGAGGGCCTCCGAGCAGTACTTC.

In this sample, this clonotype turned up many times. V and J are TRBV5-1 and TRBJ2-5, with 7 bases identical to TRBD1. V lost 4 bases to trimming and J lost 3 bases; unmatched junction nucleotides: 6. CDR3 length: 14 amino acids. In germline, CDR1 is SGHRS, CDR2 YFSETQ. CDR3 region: CASSRDTGEETQYF. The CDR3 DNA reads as TGCGCCAGCAGCAGGGACACAGGGGAAGAGACCCAGTACTTC.

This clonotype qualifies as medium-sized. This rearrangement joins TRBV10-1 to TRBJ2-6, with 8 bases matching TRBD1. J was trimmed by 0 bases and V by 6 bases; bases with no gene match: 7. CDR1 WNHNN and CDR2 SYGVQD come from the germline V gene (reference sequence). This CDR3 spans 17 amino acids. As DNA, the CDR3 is TGCGCCAGCAGCTCGGGACAGGCGATCTCTGGGGCCAACGTCCTGACTTTC. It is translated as CASSSGQAISGANVLTF.

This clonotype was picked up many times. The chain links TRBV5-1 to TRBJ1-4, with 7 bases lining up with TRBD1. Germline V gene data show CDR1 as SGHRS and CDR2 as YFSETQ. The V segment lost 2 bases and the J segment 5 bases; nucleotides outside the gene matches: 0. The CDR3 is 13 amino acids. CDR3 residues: CASSLQGNEKLFF. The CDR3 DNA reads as TGCGCCAGCAGCTTACAGGGGAATGAAAAACTGTTTTTT.

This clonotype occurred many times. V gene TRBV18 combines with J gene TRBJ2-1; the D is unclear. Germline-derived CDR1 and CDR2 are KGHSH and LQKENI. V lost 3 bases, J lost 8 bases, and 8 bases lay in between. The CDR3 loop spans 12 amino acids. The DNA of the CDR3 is TGTGCCAGCTCACCTACGACGCATGAGCAGTTCTTC. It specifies CASSPTTHEQFF.

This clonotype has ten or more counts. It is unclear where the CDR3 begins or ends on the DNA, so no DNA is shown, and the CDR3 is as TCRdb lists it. CDR3: CASSFGAGVDQYF. This rearrangement joins TRBV5-1 to TRBJ2-5; the table's D call of TRBD1 was not tested on the DNA. The germline CDR1 and CDR2 sequences are SGHRS and YFSETQ. The CDR3 comprises 13 residues, both ends counted.

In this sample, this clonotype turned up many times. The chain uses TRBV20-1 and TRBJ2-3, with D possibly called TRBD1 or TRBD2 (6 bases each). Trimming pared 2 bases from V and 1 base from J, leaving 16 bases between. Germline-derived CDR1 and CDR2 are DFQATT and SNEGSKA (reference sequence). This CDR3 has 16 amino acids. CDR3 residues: CSARFGGRKGTDTQYF. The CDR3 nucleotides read TGCAGTGCTAGATTTGGGGGGCGAAAGGGCACAGATACGCAGTATTTT.

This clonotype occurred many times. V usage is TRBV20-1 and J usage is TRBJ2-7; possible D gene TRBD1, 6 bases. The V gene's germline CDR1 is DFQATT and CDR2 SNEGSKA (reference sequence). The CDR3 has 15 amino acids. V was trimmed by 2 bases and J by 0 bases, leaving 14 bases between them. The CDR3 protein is CSARIRRGASYEQYF. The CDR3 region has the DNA TGCAGTGCTAGAATTCGCAGGGGTGCCTCCTACGAGCAGTACTTC.